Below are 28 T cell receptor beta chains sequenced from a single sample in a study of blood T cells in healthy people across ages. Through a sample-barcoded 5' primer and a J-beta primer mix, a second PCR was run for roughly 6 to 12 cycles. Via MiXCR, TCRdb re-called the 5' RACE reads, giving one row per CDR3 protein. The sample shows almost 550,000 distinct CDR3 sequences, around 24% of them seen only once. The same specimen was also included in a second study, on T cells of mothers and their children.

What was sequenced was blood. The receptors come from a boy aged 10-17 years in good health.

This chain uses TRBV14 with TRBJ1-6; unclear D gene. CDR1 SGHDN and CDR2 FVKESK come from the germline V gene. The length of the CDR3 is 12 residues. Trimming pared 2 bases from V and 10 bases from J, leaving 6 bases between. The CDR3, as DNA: TGTGCCAGCAGCCAACTAAAGTCACCCCTCCACTTT. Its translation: CASSQLKSPLHF.

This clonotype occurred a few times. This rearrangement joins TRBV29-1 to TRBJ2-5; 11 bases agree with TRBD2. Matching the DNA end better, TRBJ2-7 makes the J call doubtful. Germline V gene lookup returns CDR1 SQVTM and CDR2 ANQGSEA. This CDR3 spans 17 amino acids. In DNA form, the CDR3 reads TGCAGCGTTGAAGTGGAACTAGCGGGAGTGGGACCCTACGAGCAGTACTTC. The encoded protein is CSVEVELAGVGPYEQYF.

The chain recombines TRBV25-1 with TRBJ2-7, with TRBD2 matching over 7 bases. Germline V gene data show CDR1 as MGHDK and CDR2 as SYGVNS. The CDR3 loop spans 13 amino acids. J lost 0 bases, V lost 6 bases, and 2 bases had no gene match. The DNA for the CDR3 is TGTGCCAGCAGACCTAGCGGCTCCTACGAGCAGTACTTC. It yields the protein CASRPSGSYEQYF.

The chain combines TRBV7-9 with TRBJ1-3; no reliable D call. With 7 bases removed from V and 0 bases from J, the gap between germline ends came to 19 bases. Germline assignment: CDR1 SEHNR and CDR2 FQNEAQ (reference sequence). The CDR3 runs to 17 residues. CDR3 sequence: CASNNPRARLSGNTIYF. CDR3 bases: TGTGCCAGCAACAACCCCCGGGCCAGACTCTCTGGAAACACCATATATTTT.

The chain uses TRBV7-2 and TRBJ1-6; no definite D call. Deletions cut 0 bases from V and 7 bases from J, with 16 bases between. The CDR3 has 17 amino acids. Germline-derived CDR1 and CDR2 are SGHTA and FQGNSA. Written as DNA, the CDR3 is TGTGCCAGCAGCTTAGCATCAGGACCCACCTTCAATTCACCCCTCCACTTT. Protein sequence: CASSLASGPTFNSPLHF.

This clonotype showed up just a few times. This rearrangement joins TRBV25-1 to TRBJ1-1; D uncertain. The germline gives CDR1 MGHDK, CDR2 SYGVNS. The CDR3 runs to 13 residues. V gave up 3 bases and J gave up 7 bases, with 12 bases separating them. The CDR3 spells CASSDHYGGEAFF. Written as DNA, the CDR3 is TGTGCCAGCAGTGACCATTACGGAGGTGAAGCTTTCTTT.

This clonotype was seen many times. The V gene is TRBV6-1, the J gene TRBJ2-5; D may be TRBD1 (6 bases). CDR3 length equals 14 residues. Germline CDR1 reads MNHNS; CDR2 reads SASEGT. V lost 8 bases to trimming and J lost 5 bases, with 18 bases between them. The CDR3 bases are TGTGCCAGCCGCAAACAGGGTGAACGGGAGACCCAGTACTTC. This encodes CASRKQGERETQYF.

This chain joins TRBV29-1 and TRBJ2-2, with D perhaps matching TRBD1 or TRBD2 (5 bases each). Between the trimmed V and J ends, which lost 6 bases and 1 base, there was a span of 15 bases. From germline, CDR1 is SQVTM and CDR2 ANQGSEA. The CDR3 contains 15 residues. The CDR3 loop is CSVVVGTVNTGELFF. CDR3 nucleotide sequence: TGCAGCGTCGTGGTTGGGACGGTGAACACCGGGGAGCTGTTTTTT.

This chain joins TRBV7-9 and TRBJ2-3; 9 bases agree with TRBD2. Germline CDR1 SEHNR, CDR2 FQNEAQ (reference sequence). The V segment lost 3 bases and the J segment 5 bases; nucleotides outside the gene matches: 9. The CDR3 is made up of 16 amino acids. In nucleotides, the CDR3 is TGTGCCAGCAGCTTCGACTTAGCGGGAGAGTTAGATACGCAGTATTTT. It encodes CASSFDLAGELDTQYF.

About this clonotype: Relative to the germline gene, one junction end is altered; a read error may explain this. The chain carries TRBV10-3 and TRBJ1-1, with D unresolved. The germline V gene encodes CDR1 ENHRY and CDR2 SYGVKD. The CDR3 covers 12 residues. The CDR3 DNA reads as TGTGCCATCAGTGAGTCCTCCTTTGAAACTTTCTTT. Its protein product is CAISESSFETFF.

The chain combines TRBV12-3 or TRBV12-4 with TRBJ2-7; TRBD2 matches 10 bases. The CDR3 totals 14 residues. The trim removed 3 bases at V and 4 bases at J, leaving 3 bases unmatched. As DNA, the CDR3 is TGTGCCAGCAGTTTGACTAGCGGGTTTTACGAGCAGTACTTC. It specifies CASSLTSGFYEQYF.

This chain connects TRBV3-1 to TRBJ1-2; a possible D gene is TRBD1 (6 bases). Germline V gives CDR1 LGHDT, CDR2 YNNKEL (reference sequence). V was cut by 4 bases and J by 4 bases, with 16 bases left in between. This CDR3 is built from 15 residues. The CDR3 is CASSPIPGHGYGYTF. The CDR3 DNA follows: TGTGCCAGCAGCCCCATTCCGGGACATGGCTATGGCTACACCTTC.

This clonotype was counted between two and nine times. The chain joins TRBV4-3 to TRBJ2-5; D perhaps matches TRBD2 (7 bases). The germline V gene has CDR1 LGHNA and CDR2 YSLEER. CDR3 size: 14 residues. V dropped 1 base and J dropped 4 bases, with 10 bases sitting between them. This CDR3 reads CASSQGGGGETQYF. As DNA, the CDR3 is TGCGCCAGCAGCCAAGGAGGGGGGGGAGAGACCCAGTACTTC.

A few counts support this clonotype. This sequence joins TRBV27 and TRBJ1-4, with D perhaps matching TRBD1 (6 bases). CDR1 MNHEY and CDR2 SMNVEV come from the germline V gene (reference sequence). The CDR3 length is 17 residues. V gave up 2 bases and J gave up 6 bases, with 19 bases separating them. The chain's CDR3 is CASSLKFVGQKDEKLFF. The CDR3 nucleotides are TGTGCCAGCAGTTTAAAATTCGTAGGACAGAAGGATGAAAAACTGTTTTTT.

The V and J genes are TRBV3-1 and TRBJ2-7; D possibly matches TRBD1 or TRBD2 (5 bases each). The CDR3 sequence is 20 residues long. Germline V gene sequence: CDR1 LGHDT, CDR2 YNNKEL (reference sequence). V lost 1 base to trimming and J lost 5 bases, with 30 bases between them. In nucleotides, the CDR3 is TGTGCCAGCAGCCAAGCGATGGGGCCTCGTCCAGGGAGTGCGGCGAACGAGCAGTACTTC. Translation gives CASSQAMGPRPGSAANEQYF.

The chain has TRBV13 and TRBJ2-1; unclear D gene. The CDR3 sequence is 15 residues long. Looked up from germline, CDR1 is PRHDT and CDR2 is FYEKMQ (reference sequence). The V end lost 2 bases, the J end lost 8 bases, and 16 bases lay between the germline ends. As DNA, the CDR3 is TGTGCCAGCAGCTTACGGGTCACATTGACCGATGAGCAGTTCTTC. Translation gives CASSLRVTLTDEQFF. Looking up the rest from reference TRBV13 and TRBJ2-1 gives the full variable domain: AAGVIQSPRHLIKEKRETATLKCYPIPRHDTVYWYQQGPGQDPQFLISFYEKMQSDKGSIPDRFSAQQFSDYHSELNMSSLELGDSALYFCASSLRVTLTDEQFFGPGTRLTVL.

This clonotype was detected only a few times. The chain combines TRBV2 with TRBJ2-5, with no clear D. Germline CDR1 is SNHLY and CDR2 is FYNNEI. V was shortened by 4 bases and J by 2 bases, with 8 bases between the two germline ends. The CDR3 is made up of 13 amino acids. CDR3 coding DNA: TGTGCCAGCAGTGTGTTACAGCAAGAGACCCAGTACTTC. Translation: CASSVLQQETQYF.

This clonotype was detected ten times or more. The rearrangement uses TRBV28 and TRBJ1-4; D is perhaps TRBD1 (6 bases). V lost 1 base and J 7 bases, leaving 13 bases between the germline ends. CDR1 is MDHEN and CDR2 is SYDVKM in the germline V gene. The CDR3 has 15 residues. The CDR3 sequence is CASSLSWGGGEKLFF. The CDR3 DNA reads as TGTGCCAGCAGTTTATCTTGGGGGGGCGGTGAAAAACTGTTTTTT.

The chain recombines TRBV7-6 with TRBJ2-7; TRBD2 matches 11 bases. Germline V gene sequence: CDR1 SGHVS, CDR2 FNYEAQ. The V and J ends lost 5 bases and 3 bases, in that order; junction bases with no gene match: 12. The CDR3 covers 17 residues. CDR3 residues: CASSPAGGGTSGYEQYF. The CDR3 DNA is TGTGCCAGCAGCCCAGCCGGAGGTGGGACTAGCGGCTACGAGCAGTACTTC.

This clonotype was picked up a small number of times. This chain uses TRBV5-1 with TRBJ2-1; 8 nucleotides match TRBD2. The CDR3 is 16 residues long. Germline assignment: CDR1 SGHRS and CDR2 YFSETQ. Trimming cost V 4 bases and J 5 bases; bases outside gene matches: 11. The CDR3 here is CASSLESGSGDNEQFF. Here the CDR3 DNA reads TGCGCCAGCAGCCTGGAGAGTGGTAGCGGGGACAATGAGCAGTTCTTC. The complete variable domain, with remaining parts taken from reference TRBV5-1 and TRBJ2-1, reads KAGVTQTPRYLIKTRGQQVTLSCSPISGHRSVSWYQQTPGQGLQFLFEYFSETQRNKGNFPGRFSGRQFSNSRSEMNVSTLELGDSALYLCASSLESGSGDNEQFFGPGTRLTVL.

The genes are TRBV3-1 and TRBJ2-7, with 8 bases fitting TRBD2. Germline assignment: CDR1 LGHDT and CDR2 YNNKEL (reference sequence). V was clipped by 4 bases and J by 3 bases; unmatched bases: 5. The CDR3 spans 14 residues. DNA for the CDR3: TGTGCCAGCAGCCCGGGACTAGGAGGCTACGAGCAGTACTTC. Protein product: CASSPGLGGYEQYF.

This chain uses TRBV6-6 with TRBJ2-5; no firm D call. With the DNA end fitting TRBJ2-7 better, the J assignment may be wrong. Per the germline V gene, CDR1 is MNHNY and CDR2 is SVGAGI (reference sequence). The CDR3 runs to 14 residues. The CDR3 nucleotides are TGTGCCAGCAGTTCAACGACTGAGACCTACGAGCAGTACTTC. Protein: CASSSTTETYEQYF.

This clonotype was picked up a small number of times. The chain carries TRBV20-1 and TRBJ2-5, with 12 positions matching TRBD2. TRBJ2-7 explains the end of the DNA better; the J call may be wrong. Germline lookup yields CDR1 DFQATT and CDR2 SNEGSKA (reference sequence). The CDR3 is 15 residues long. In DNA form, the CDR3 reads TGCAGTGCTAGGGGACTAGCGGGTAGCTCCTACGAGCAGTACTTC. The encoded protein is CSARGLAGSSYEQYF.

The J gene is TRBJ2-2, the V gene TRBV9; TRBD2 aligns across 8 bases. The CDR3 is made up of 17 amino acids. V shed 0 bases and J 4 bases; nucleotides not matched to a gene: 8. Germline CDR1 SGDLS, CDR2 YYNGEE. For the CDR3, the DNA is TGTGCCAGCAGCGTAGTTCCGGGGGGGCCGGTCACCGGGGAGCTGTTTTTT. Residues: CASSVVPGGPVTGELFF.

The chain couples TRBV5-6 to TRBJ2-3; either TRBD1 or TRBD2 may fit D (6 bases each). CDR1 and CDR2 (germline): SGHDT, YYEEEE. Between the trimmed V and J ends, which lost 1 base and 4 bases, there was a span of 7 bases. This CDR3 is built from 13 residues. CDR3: CASSLRGPDTQYF. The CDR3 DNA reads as TGTGCCAGCAGCTTGCGGGGGCCAGATACGCAGTATTTT. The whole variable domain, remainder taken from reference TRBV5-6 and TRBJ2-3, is DAGVTQSPTHLIKTRGQQVTLRCSPKSGHDTVSWYQQALGQGPQFIFQYYEEEERQRGNFPDRFSGHQFPNYSSELNVNALLLGDSALYLCASSLRGPDTQYFGPGTRLTVL.

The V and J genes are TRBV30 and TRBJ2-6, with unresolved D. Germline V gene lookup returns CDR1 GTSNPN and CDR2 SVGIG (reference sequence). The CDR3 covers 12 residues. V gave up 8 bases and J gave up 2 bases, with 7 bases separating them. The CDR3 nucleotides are TGTGCCCGTGGAACTGGGGCCAACGTCCTGACTTTC. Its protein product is CARGTGANVLTF.

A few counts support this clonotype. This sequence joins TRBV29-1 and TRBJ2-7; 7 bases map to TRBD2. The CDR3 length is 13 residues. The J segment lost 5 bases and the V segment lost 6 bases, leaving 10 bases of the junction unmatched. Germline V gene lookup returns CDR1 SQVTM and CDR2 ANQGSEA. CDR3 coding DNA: TGCAGCGTCTTTAGGACTAGTTCAGACGAGCAGTACTTC. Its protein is CSVFRTSSDEQYF.

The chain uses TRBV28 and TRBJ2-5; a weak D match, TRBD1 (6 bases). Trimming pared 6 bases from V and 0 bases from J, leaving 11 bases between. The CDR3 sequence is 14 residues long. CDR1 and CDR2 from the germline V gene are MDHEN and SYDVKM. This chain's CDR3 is CASSIDRNQETQYF. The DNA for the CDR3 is TGTGCCAGCAGCATCGACAGGAACCAAGAGACCCAGTACTTC.